These 22 T cell receptor beta chains share one sample of origin, sequenced in a study of T cell responses to AZD1222 COVID-19 vaccine. TCRdb's copy holds only in-frame clones and misses some; the assay was immunoSEQ multiplex PCR. Of approximately 80,000 clones listed, 70% to 90% are singletons. The source material was peripheral blood, sampled 28 days after the second AZD1222 dose. These receptors originate from an adult who received the AZD1222 COVID-19 vaccine.

The CDR3 region has the DNA TGTGCCAGTAGGGGACAGGGCGATCTTGTTAAACTGTTTTTT. This encodes CASRGQGDLVKLFF. The genes are TRBV7-9 and TRBJ1-4, with 9 bases identical to TRBD1. Germline CDR1 and CDR2: SEHNR and FQNEAQ (reference sequence). There are 14 residues in the CDR3. J lost 11 bases, V lost 9 bases, and 13 bases had no gene match.

The chain joins TRBV3-1 (or the pseudogene TRBV3-2) to TRBJ1-1; 7 nucleotides line up with TRBD1. Germline CDR1 is LGHDT and CDR2 is YNNKEL (reference sequence). The CDR3 totals 14 residues. V lost 5 bases and J lost 5; bases outside the gene matches: 8. CDR3: CASSFETGRTEAFF. CDR3 DNA sequence: TGTGCCAGCAGCTTTGAGACAGGGCGGACTGAAGCTTTCTTT.

This clone occurred a few times. The V gene is TRBV2, the J gene TRBJ2-7, with 9 positions matching TRBD2. V gave up 7 bases and J gave up 6 bases; unmatched junction bases: 10. CDR3 size: 14 residues. The germline gives CDR1 SNHLY, CDR2 FYNNEI. CDR3 coding DNA: TGTGCCAGCATGGGGGCGGGAGGGCCGCTCGAGCAGTACTTC. Translated: CASMGAGGPLEQYF.

The V and J genes are TRBV7-9 and TRBJ1-2, with 7 bases fitting TRBD1. The CDR3 is made up of 14 amino acids. Germline lookup yields CDR1 SEHNR and CDR2 FQNEAQ (reference sequence). V shed 8 bases, J shed 3 bases, and the junction held 9 bases outside the gene matches. This CDR3 is CASGEAGGHYGYTF. The CDR3, as DNA: TGTGCCAGCGGGGAGGCAGGGGGTCACTATGGCTACACCTTC.

This chain connects TRBV5-1 to TRBJ1-1; 7 nucleotides line up with TRBD1. The germline gives CDR1 SGHRS, CDR2 YFSETQ. CDR3 size: 11 residues. Unmatched junction bases numbered 7, after V lost 4 bases and J lost 13 bases. The CDR3 bases are TGCGCCAGCAGCGGCCGGGACAGTCTTTTCTTT. Protein: CASSGRDSLFF. The full variable domain, with the rest looked up from reference TRBV5-1 and TRBJ1-1, is KAGVTQTPRYLIKTRGQQVTLSCSPISGHRSVSWYQQTPGQGLQFLFEYFSETQRNKGNFPGRFSGRQFSNSRSEMNVSTLELGDSALYLCASSGRDSLFFGQGTRLTVV.

The chain employs TRBV28 and TRBJ1-2; D perhaps matches TRBD1 (5 bases). Germline V gene lookup returns CDR1 MDHEN and CDR2 SYDVKM. The CDR3 spans 13 residues. V dropped 6 bases and J dropped 2 bases, with 10 bases sitting between them. The CDR3 sequence is CASRARGNYGYTF. The CDR3 DNA is TGTGCCAGCAGAGCTCGGGGGAACTATGGCTACACCTTC.

For the CDR3, the DNA is TGTGCCAGCCACAATACCGCCTCTGGGGCCAACGTCCTGACTTTC. This translates into CASHNTASGANVLTF. V usage is TRBV7-8 and J usage is TRBJ2-6; D is undetermined. Trimming removed 8 bases at V and 0 bases at J, with 11 bases between. The CDR3 has 15 amino acids. CDR1 and CDR2 (germline): SGHVS, FQNEAQ. The full variable domain, rest sourced from reference TRBV7-8 and TRBJ2-6, is GAGVSQSPRYKVAKRGQDVALRCDPISGHVSLFWYQQALGQGPEFLTYFQNEAQLDKSGLPSDRFFAERPEGSVSTLKIQRTQQEDSAVYLCASHNTASGANVLTFGAGSRLTVL.

This chain connects TRBV12-1 to TRBJ1-4. TRBV12-1 is an annotated pseudogene. This CDR3 region has 16 residues. The CDR3 here is CASSLSQGGFDEKLFF. The CDR3 DNA sequence: TGTGCCAGCAGCTTGTCGCAAGGAGGGTTCGATGAAAAACTGTTTTTT.

The chain links TRBV19 to TRBJ1-4, with D tentatively TRBD1 (5 bases). Germline V gene data show CDR1 as LNHDA and CDR2 as SQIVND (reference sequence). The CDR3 sequence is 13 residues long. The CDR3 nucleotides read TGTGCAGTGGGGCAAGCAACTAATGAAAAACTGTTTTTT. This codes for CAVGQATNEKLFF.

This rearrangement joins TRBV7-2 to TRBJ2-5; D gene unclear. Germline lookup yields CDR1 SGHTA and CDR2 FQGNSA. The CDR3 consists of 12 residues. V shed 5 bases and J shed 4 bases, with 8 bases lying between them. The DNA of the CDR3 is TGTGCCAGCAGCACGTACGGAGAGACCCAGTACTTC. It specifies CASSTYGETQYF.

This clone was seen only once. The chain links TRBV11-2 to TRBJ1-3, with a possible D match to TRBD1 (5 bases). Per the germline V gene, CDR1 is SGHAT and CDR2 is FQNNGV. The ends were cut back, 5 bases at V and 3 bases at J, with 14 bases in the middle. The CDR3 contains 15 residues. The CDR3 loop is CASSPSRVRGNTIYF. The CDR3 coding sequence is TGTGCCAGCAGCCCATCCAGGGTGCGTGGAAACACCATATATTTT.

The genes are TRBV11-2 and TRBJ2-3; D not certain. V dropped 7 bases and J dropped 0 bases, with 2 bases sitting between them. CDR3 size: 11 residues. CDR1 is SGHAT and CDR2 is FQNNGV in the germline V gene. In nucleotides, the CDR3 is TGTGCCAGCATGAGCACAGATACGCAGTATTTT. This gives the protein CASMSTDTQYF.

The CDR3 sequence is CASSRRSTEAFF. As DNA, the CDR3 is TGTGCCAGCAGCCGGCGGAGCACTGAAGCTTTCTTT. J is TRBJ1-1 and V is TRBV14; D is ambiguous. This CDR3 region has 12 residues. The germline CDR1 and CDR2 sequences are SGHDN and FVKESK. Trimming stripped 4 bases from V and 4 bases from J, with 7 bases between. The full variable domain, completed using reference TRBV14 and TRBJ1-1, is EAGVTQFPSHSVIEKGQTVTLRCDPISGHDNLYWYRRVMGKEIKFLLHFVKESKQDESGMPNNRFLAERTGGTYSTLKVQPAELEDSGVYFCASSRRSTEAFFGQGTRLTVV.

The chain joins TRBV7-2 to TRBJ2-1; D is possibly TRBD2 (5 bases). Germline CDR1 and CDR2: SGHTA and FQGNSA. Trimming pared 1 base from V and 0 bases from J, leaving 7 bases between. The CDR3 has 15 amino acids. The CDR3 loop is CASSLGGLSYNEQFF. CDR3 coding DNA: TGTGCCAGCAGCTTAGGCGGGCTCTCCTACAATGAGCAGTTCTTC.

This chain connects TRBV6-5 to TRBJ1-3; D is unresolved. The CDR3 runs 14 residues. Between the trimmed V and J ends, which lost 6 bases and 3 bases, there was a span of 12 bases. Germline CDR1 reads MNHEY; CDR2 reads SVGAGI. The CDR3: CASSAGRGGNTIYF. CDR3 DNA: TGTGCCAGCAGCGCGGGCCGTGGTGGAAACACCATATATTTT.

The chain combines TRBV19 with TRBJ1-2, with D possibly matching TRBD1 (5 bases). V gave up 4 bases and J gave up 6 bases, with 21 bases separating them. CDR1 is LNHDA, CDR2 SQIVND, per germline (reference sequence). There are 16 residues in the CDR3. The CDR3 nucleotides are TGTGCCAGTAGTACTCACAACCTACAAAGGGGACATGGCTACACCTTC. It yields the protein CASSTHNLQRGHGYTF.

The chain employs TRBV7-8 and TRBJ2-5, with D possibly being TRBD1 (5 bases). Germline values: CDR1 SGHVS, CDR2 FQNEAQ. CDR3 length equals 14 residues. Trimming removed 1 base from V and 5 bases from J, with 11 bases in between. The CDR3, as DNA: TGTGCCAGCAGCTTAGACCGTGCAGGGGAGACCCAGTACTTC. Protein product: CASSLDRAGETQYF.

This sequence joins TRBV19 and TRBJ1-2; 8 bases match TRBD1. In germline, CDR1 is LNHDA, CDR2 SQIVND (reference sequence). This CDR3 is built from 13 residues. V was pared by 6 bases and J by 8 bases, with 8 bases of the junction left unmatched. The CDR3 reads CASSPGTGLGYTF. As DNA, the CDR3 is TGTGCCAGTAGCCCCGGGACAGGATTAGGCTACACCTTC.

This chain uses TRBV6-6 with TRBJ1-5; the D gene is possibly TRBD1 (6 bases). This CDR3 contains 14 residues. Germline V CDR1 and CDR2: MNHNY, SVGAGI (reference sequence). With 0 bases removed from V and 5 bases from J, the gap between germline ends came to 8 bases. CDR3 nucleotide sequence: TGTGCCAGCAGTTACTCGGGGGCTGATCAGCCCCAGCATTTT. Amino acid sequence: CASSYSGADQPQHF.

V gene TRBV19 combines with J gene TRBJ1-5; 9 nucleotides agree with TRBD1. The CDR3 has 14 amino acids. J was trimmed by 7 bases and V by 10 bases; bases with no gene match: 11. Per the germline V gene, CDR1 is LNHDA and CDR2 is SQIVND (reference sequence). Written as DNA, the CDR3 is TGTGCCACCGCGGGGGACAGGGCAGGACAGCCCCAGCATTTT. This translates into CATAGDRAGQPQHF.

The CDR3: CASSGGQEITGNTIYF. CDR3 nucleotide sequence: TGTGCCAGCAGTGGGGGACAGGAGATCACTGGAAACACCATATATTTT. The gene calls are TRBV28 and TRBJ1-3, with 8 bases that match TRBD1. There are 16 residues in the CDR3. Germline trimming cut 5 bases from V and 2 bases from J; bases unmatched to any gene: 8. Germline V lookup: CDR1 MDHEN, CDR2 SYDVKM. Using reference TRBV28 and TRBJ1-3 for the parts outside the CDR3, the full variable domain is DVKVTQSSRYLVKRTGEKVFLECVQDMDHENMFWYRQDPGLGLRLIYFSYDVKMKEKGDIPEGYSVSREKKERFSLILESASTNQTSMYLCASSGGQEITGNTIYFGEGSWLTVV.

V and J are TRBV5-1 and TRBJ1-4; D is perhaps TRBD1 (6 bases). The germline V gene encodes CDR1 SGHRS and CDR2 YFSETQ. There are 15 residues in the CDR3. V lost 3 bases and J 6 bases, leaving 15 bases between the germline ends. The CDR3 DNA reads TGCGCCAGCAGCTGGAGGGGGGCCACGGATGAAAAACTGTTTTTT. Protein product: CASSWRGATDEKLFF.